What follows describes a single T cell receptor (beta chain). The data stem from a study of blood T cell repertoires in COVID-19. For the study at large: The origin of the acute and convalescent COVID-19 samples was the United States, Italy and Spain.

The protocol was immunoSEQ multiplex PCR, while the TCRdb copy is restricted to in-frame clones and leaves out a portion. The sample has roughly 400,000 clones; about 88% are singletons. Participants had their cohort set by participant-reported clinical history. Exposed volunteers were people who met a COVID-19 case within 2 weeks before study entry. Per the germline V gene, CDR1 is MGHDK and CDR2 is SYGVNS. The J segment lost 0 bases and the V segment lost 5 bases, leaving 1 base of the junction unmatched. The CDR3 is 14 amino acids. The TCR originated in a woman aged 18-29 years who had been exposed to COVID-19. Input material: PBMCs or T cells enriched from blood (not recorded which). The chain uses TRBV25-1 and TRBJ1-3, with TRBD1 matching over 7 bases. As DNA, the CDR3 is TGTGCCAGCAGTAGGGACAGCTCTGGAAACACCATATATTTT. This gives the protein CASSRDSSGNTIYF. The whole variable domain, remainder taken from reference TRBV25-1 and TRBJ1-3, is EADIYQTPRYLVIGTGKKITLECSQTMGHDKMYWYQQDPGMELHLIHYSYGVNSTEKGDLSSESTVSRIRTEHFPLTLESARPSHTSQYLCASSRDSSGNTIYFGEGSWLTVV.